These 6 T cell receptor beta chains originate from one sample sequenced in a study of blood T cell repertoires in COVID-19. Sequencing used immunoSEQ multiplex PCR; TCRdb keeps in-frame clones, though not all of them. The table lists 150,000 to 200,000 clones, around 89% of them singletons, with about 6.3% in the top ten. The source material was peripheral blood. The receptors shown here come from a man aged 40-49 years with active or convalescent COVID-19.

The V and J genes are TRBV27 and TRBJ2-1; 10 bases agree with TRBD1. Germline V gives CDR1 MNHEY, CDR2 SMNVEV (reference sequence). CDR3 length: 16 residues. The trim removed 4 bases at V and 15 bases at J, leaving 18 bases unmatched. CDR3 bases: TGTGCCAGCAGTTCCCGCCCCCCGGGACAGGGGTCGTGGGTGTTCTTC. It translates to CASSSRPPGQGSWVFF.

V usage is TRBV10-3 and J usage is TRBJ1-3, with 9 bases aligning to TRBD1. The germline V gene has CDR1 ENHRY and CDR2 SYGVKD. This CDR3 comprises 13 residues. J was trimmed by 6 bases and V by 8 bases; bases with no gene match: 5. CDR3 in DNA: TGTGCCATCCGGGACAGGGTATCAAACACCATATATTTT. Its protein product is CAIRDRVSNTIYF.

CDR3 nucleotide sequence: TGTGCCAGCAGCACGGACAGGGGTGCACAGCCCCAGCATTTT. Its translation is CASSTDRGAQPQHF. V usage is TRBV21-1 and J usage is TRBJ1-5; the table's D call, TRBD1, was not checked against the DNA. TRBV21-1 is tagged as a pseudogene. The CDR3 length is 14 residues.

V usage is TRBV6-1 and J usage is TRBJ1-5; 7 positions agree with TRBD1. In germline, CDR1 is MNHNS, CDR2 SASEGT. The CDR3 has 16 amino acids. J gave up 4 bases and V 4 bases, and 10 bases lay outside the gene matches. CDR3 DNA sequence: TGTGCCAGCAGTGGACAGACAGGGCCTGAAAATCAGCCCCAGCATTTT. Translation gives CASSGQTGPENQPQHF.

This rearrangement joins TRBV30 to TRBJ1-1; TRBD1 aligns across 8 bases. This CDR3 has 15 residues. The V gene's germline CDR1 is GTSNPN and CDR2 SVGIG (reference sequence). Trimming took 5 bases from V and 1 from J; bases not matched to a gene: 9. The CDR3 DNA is TGTGCCTGGGCAAGACAGGGGAGGGGGAACACTGAAGCTTTCTTT. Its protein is CAWARQGRGNTEAFF.

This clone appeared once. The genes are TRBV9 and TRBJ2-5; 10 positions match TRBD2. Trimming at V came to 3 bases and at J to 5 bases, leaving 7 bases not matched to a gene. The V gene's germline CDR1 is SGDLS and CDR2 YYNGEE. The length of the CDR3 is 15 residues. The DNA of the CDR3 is TGTGCCAGCAGCGCCACTAGCGGGGCCGGGGAGACCCAGTACTTC. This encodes CASSATSGAGETQYF. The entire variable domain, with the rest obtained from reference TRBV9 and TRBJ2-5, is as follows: DSGVTQTPKHLITATGQRVTLRCSPRSGDLSVYWYQQSLDQGLQFLIQYYNGEERAKGNILERFSAQQFPDLHSELNLSSLELGDSALYFCASSATSGAGETQYFGPGTRLLVL.